Shown below are 9 T cell receptor beta chains from a single sample sequenced in a study of blood T cell repertoires in COVID-19. Here immunoSEQ multiplex PCR was the method, and the copy in TCRdb shows in-frame clones only, minus some. The table lists roughly 150,000 clones, around 79% of them singletons, with around 20% in the top ten. The sequenced sample consisted of PBMCs or T cells enriched from blood (not recorded which). Source of these receptors: a woman aged 70-85 years in a cohort exposed to, infected with or recovered from COVID-19 (not recorded which).

The chain couples TRBV2 to TRBJ2-1; TRBD2 aligns across 7 bases. Trimming took 4 bases from V and 5 from J; bases not matched to a gene: 5. Germline CDR1 reads SNHLY; CDR2 reads FYNNEI. CDR3 size: 14 residues. This CDR3 is CASSGTSRHNEQFF. The CDR3 nucleotides are TGTGCCAGCAGTGGGACTAGTAGGCACAATGAGCAGTTCTTC.

J is TRBJ1-5 and V is TRBV18; D is perhaps TRBD1 (5 bases). V dropped 8 bases and J dropped 5 bases, with 13 bases sitting between them. This CDR3 has 13 amino acids. The germline V gene has CDR1 KGHSH and CDR2 LQKENI. The CDR3 DNA follows: TGTGCCAGCACAGAACAGGACGATCAGCCCCAGCATTTT. It is translated as CASTEQDDQPQHF.

The chain employs TRBV7-6 and TRBJ2-7; D is possibly TRBD2 (6 bases). Germline CDR1 and CDR2: SGHVS and FNYEAQ. Trimming left V 1 base short and J 3 bases short, with 16 bases between. The CDR3 spans 16 residues. CDR3 protein: CASSLGIGGGGYEQYF. CDR3 sequence (DNA): TGTGCCAGCAGCTTAGGCATTGGGGGAGGTGGCTACGAGCAGTACTTC.

This clone appeared a few times. This chain uses TRBV6-5 with TRBJ2-1, with TRBD2 identical over 9 bases. Trimming cost V 3 bases and J 7 bases; bases outside gene matches: 7. The CDR3 runs 15 residues. Germline V gene lookup returns CDR1 MNHEY and CDR2 SVGAGI. The CDR3 DNA sequence: TGTGCCAGCAGTTATCTTGGACTAGCGCTGAATGAGCAGTTCTTC. This codes for CASSYLGLALNEQFF.

This clone was observed a few times. The CDR3 loop is CASSLAGGGDQPQHF. CDR3 bases: TGTGCCAGCAGTTTGGCAGGGGGCGGGGATCAGCCCCAGCATTTT. The chain couples TRBV28 to TRBJ1-5; TRBD1 matches 8 bases. Unmatched junction bases numbered 6, after V lost 3 bases and J lost 5 bases. Germline values: CDR1 MDHEN, CDR2 SYDVKM. CDR3 length: 15 residues.

V and J are TRBV23-1 and TRBJ1-4, with D tentatively TRBD1 (6 bases). TRBV23-1 belongs to the ORF category, with a function that is uncertain. The length of the CDR3 is 15 residues. The V end was cut by 5 bases, the J end by 6 bases, with 16 bases between. The CDR3 loop reads CASSSRQDRHEKLFF. DNA of the CDR3: TGCGCCAGCAGTTCTCGACAGGACCGACATGAAAAACTGTTTTTT.

This rearrangement joins TRBV30 to TRBJ2-1; weak D call: TRBD2 (7 bases). From germline, CDR1 is GTSNPN and CDR2 SVGIG (reference sequence). Trimming removed 8 bases from V and 1 base from J, with 15 bases in between. The CDR3 has 14 amino acids. DNA for the CDR3: TGTGCCGTCCAAAGGGGGGGATCCTACAATGAGCAGTTCTTC. Translation gives CAVQRGGSYNEQFF.

This clone was seen only once. The V call is TRBV7-2, the J call TRBJ1-2, with 7 bases lining up with TRBD1. V lost 5 bases and J lost 3; bases outside the gene matches: 6. The CDR3 runs 14 residues. Germline V gene data show CDR1 as SGHTA and CDR2 as FQGNSA. The CDR3 protein is CASSTRGGYYGYTF. Written as DNA, the CDR3 is TGTGCCAGCAGCACGCGAGGGGGCTACTATGGCTACACCTTC.

The chain uses TRBV5-8 and TRBJ1-6; D may be TRBD1 (5 bases). Germline CDR1 SGHTS, CDR2 YDEGEE. The CDR3 covers 15 residues. V gave up 1 base and J gave up 7 bases, with 12 bases separating them. As DNA, the CDR3 is TGTGCCAGCAGCTTGACCGACAGAATAAATTCACCCCTCCACTTT. Its translation: CASSLTDRINSPLHF.